This TCR beta chain came from a study of OX40 agonist ivuxolimab in advanced cancers. Per germline, CDR1 SGHRS and CDR2 YFSETQ. This CDR3 contains 16 residues. Trimming at V came to 0 bases and at J to 7 bases, leaving 6 bases not matched to a gene. General study points: In the 0.1 to 3.0 mg/kg range, CD4+ and CD8+ blood T cells had expanded clonally by week 6. The expanded peripheral T cells' antigen specificity was not determined.

TCRdb's copy holds only in-frame clones and misses some; the assay was immunoSEQ multiplex PCR. The sample records 45,000 to 65,000 clones, 75% to 85% being singletons. In its sample, this clone was seen once. The antigen is unknown. The specimen comprised CD4+ or CD8+ T cells sorted from blood, sampled in a trial of the OX40 agonist ivuxolimab. The receptor was isolated from an adult with an advanced solid tumor such as melanoma, head and neck, liver or kidney cancer. The rearrangement uses TRBV5-1 and TRBJ2-1; 11 bases match TRBD2. In nucleotides, the CDR3 is TGCGCCAGCAGCTTGGCCGGGACTAGCGGTTATAATGAGCAGTTCTTC. Amino acid sequence: CASSLAGTSGYNEQFF.